This T cell receptor (beta chain) was sequenced in a study of T cells after yellow fever vaccination. This clonotype was seen repeatedly, ten times or more. From germline, CDR1 is SGHAT and CDR2 FQNNGV. J gave up 9 bases and V 5 bases, and 16 bases lay outside the gene matches. The CDR3 extends over 16 amino acids. One entry per CDR3 protein, called by TCRdb with MiXCR from the 5' RACE reads. Seen here are over 110,000 distinct CDR3 sequences, 7.7% observed once, and the top ten hold 0.55% to 0.9%. This receptor was identified in a man under 40 who received the YFV17D yellow fever vaccine. Specimen: CD4+ T cells sorted from PBMCs, collected 5 days after the yellow fever booster vaccination. V and J are TRBV11-2 and TRBJ2-1; 7 bases are a match to TRBD2. In DNA form, the CDR3 reads TGTGCCAGCAGCCCTAGGGGACTTGGGGGAGGGCGTGAGCAGTTCTTC. It is translated as CASSPRGLGGGREQFF.